Listed here are 22 T cell receptor beta chains from one sample, sequenced in a study of PD-1 blockade in classical Hodgkin lymphoma. Time point here: newly diagnosed, previously untreated cHL patient sample. Some clones are missing from TCRdb's copy, which holds only in-frame ones; the method was immunoSEQ multiplex PCR. The sample lists tens of thousands of clones; around 90% were seen once. The specimen sequenced was peripheral blood mononuclear cells (PBMCs). The receptors come from a human donor with classical Hodgkin lymphoma.

Written as DNA, the CDR3 is TGCAGCGTTTGGACAGGAAGGACCTACGAGCAGTACTTC. Translating gives CSVWTGRTYEQYF. The gene calls are TRBV29-1 and TRBJ2-7; 7 bases are shared with TRBD1. This CDR3 has 13 amino acids. Germline V gene sequence: CDR1 SQVTM, CDR2 ANQGSEA. Trimming cost V 5 bases and J 2 bases; bases outside gene matches: 6.

V gene TRBV29-1 combines with J gene TRBJ1-1; D remains ambiguous. Germline-derived CDR1 and CDR2 are SQVTM and ANQGSEA. The CDR3 extends over 14 amino acids. Trimming shortened V by 7 bases and J by 0 bases, and 15 bases separated the two germline ends. The CDR3 bases are TGCAGCGCTCAAAGGCAGCTGATGAACACTGAAGCTTTCTTT. This sequence encodes CSAQRQLMNTEAFF.

The chain uses TRBV4-1 and TRBJ2-2; D gene ambiguous. Deletions cut 0 bases from V and 5 bases from J, with 7 bases between. This CDR3 is 14 amino acids long. CDR1 and CDR2 from the germline V gene are MGHRA and YSYEKL. In DNA form, the CDR3 reads TGCGCCAGCAGCCAAGATTTCGTAACCGGGGAGCTGTTTTTT. Its translation is CASSQDFVTGELFF.

The J gene is TRBJ1-1, the V gene TRBV18; 9 bases align to TRBD1. The CDR3 length is 16 residues. Trimming cost V 4 bases and J 0 bases; bases outside gene matches: 6. Germline loops: CDR1 KGHSH, CDR2 LQKENI. The CDR3 protein is CASSQGQGIMNTEAFF. The DNA of the CDR3 is TGTGCCAGCTCACAAGGACAGGGGATCATGAACACTGAAGCTTTCTTT.

The CDR3 loop is CASSLLAGTDTQYF. CDR3 DNA sequence: TGTGCCAGCAGCCTACTAGCGGGAACAGATACGCAGTATTTT. The genes are TRBV7-3 and TRBJ2-3; 10 bases are a match to TRBD2. V lost 5 bases to trimming and J lost 3 bases; unmatched junction nucleotides: 2. Germline lookup yields CDR1 SGHTA and CDR2 FQGTGA. This CDR3 comprises 14 residues.

The chain recombines TRBV30 with TRBJ2-1, with 7 nucleotides matching TRBD1. The CDR3 has 16 amino acids. Germline CDR1 reads GTSNPN; CDR2 reads SVGIG (reference sequence). The trim removed 1 base at V and 2 bases at J, leaving 8 bases unmatched. CDR3 residues: CAWSATGVVPYNEQFF. The CDR3 bases are TGTGCCTGGAGTGCTACAGGGGTTGTACCCTACAATGAGCAGTTCTTC.

The chain couples TRBV6-6 to TRBJ2-4; perhaps TRBD2 as D (5 bases). The germline V and J ends were trimmed by 2 bases and 5 bases, with 13 bases remaining between them. The CDR3 extends over 15 amino acids. Germline CDR1 and CDR2: MNHNY and SVGAGI (reference sequence). CDR3 sequence (DNA): TGTGCCAGCAGTTACGGGTTGGCGGGTGAAAACATTCAGTACTTC. This gives the protein CASSYGLAGENIQYF.

V usage is TRBV19 and J usage is TRBJ2-5, with TRBD1 matching 7 bases. Germline V gives CDR1 LNHDA, CDR2 SQIVND (reference sequence). Trimming cost V 4 bases and J 0 bases; bases outside gene matches: 2. The CDR3 sequence is 14 residues long. In nucleotides, the CDR3 is TGTGCCAGTAGTACCGGGACAGACCAAGAGACCCAGTACTTC. Translated, it gives CASSTGTDQETQYF.

V and J are TRBV14 and TRBJ2-1; TRBD1 aligns across 7 bases. In germline, CDR1 is SGHDN, CDR2 FVKESK. The CDR3 contains 15 residues. Trimming cost V 4 bases and J 3 bases; bases outside gene matches: 6. In nucleotides, the CDR3 is TGTGCCAGCAGCCCCCCCGGGACAGTCTACAATGAGCAGTTCTTC. As protein: CASSPPGTVYNEQFF.

The CDR3 reads CATSRSASSYNEQFF. CDR3 nucleotides: TGTGCCACCAGCAGGAGCGCGAGCTCCTACAATGAGCAGTTCTTC. This chain links TRBV15 with TRBJ2-1, with D hard to call. Trimming stripped 3 bases from V and 0 bases from J, with 9 bases between. The CDR3 sequence is 15 residues long. Germline V gene data show CDR1 as LNHNV and CDR2 as YYDKDF (reference sequence).

This clone turned up a few times. The chain couples TRBV2 to TRBJ1-5; D possibly corresponds to TRBD1 (5 bases). V lost 4 bases, J lost 0 bases, and 13 bases lay in between. The CDR3 consists of 16 residues. CDR1 is SNHLY, CDR2 FYNNEI, per germline. In DNA, the CDR3 is TGTGCCAGCAGTGTACAGGAGACTTATAGCAATCAGCCCCAGCATTTT. This codes for CASSVQETYSNQPQHF.

The chain uses TRBV28 and TRBJ1-2; 10 bases line up with TRBD1. The CDR3 spans 17 residues. CDR1 and CDR2 from the germline V gene are MDHEN and SYDVKM. V lost 4 bases and J lost 2; bases outside the gene matches: 10. In DNA, the CDR3 is TGTGCCAGCAGTTCACCGGGACAGGGGTTAGGCAACTATGGCTACACCTTC. Translation gives CASSSPGQGLGNYGYTF.

J is TRBJ1-5 and V is TRBV28; unclear D gene. The CDR3 extends over 12 amino acids. Germline-derived CDR1 and CDR2 are MDHEN and SYDVKM. V lost 6 bases and J 2 bases, leaving 5 bases between the germline ends. CDR3 sequence: CASRRGNQPQHF. CDR3 sequence (DNA): TGTGCCAGCAGACGGGGCAATCAGCCCCAGCATTTT. The full variable domain, its missing parts supplied by reference TRBV28 and TRBJ1-5, is DVKVTQSSRYLVKRTGEKVFLECVQDMDHENMFWYRQDPGLGLRLIYFSYDVKMKEKGDIPEGYSVSREKKERFSLILESASTNQTSMYLCASRRGNQPQHFGDGTRLSIL.

The CDR3 DNA is TGTGCCAGCAGCGTAGCCACAGACGATGAAGCTTTCTTT. As protein: CASSVATDDEAFF. V is TRBV9 and J is TRBJ1-1; unclear D gene. CDR1 is SGDLS, CDR2 YYNGEE, per germline. Trimming pared 0 bases from V and 7 bases from J, leaving 10 bases between. The CDR3 is 13 amino acids. Based on the CDR3 plus reference TRBV9 and TRBJ1-1, the full variable domain is DSGVTQTPKHLITATGQRVTLRCSPRSGDLSVYWYQQSLDQGLQFLIQYYNGEERAKGNILERFSAQQFPDLHSELNLSSLELGDSALYFCASSVATDDEAFFGQGTRLTVV.

This clone has only one observation. The chain uses TRBV19 and TRBJ2-1; D is unclear. The germline V and J ends were trimmed by 7 bases and 0 bases, with 10 bases remaining between them. The germline V gene encodes CDR1 LNHDA and CDR2 SQIVND (reference sequence). This CDR3 has 14 amino acids. This chain's CDR3 is CASKAPSSYNEQFF. CDR3 nucleotide sequence: TGTGCCAGTAAGGCGCCGAGCTCCTACAATGAGCAGTTCTTC.

The DNA for the CDR3 is TGTGCCAGAAGCTTAACTACCCAGGTCTCAGGGGCTGGTACGCAGTATTTT. Translated, it gives CARSLTTQVSGAGTQYF. The chain carries TRBV5-3 and TRBJ2-3; possible D gene TRBD1, 6 bases. TRBV5-3 is an ORF, and what it does is uncertain. Trimming cost V 2 bases and J 8 bases, with 24 bases left between them. CDR3 length equals 17 residues.

This rearrangement joins TRBV7-3 to TRBJ2-1; D remains ambiguous. Germline V gene sequence: CDR1 SGHTA, CDR2 FQGTGA. With 5 bases removed from V and 2 bases from J, the gap between germline ends came to 16 bases. The CDR3 is 16 amino acids. The CDR3 loop is CASSLTGPPPYNEQFF. In nucleotides, the CDR3 is TGTGCCAGCAGCCTTACCGGGCCCCCTCCCTACAATGAGCAGTTCTTC.

The CDR3 loop reads CASSYEAGEQYV. Written as DNA, the CDR3 is TGTGCCAGCAGTTACGAGGCGGGGGAGCAGTACGTC. The chain combines TRBV6-6 with TRBJ2-7; TRBD2 is a possible D gene (6 bases). Between the trimmed V and J ends, which lost 2 bases and 7 bases, there was a span of 9 bases. The length of the CDR3 is 12 residues. Germline lookup yields CDR1 MNHNY and CDR2 SVGAGI (reference sequence).

This clone is a singleton in its sample. The genes are TRBV10-2 and TRBJ2-7; TRBD1 aligns across 9 bases. Germline V gene sequence: CDR1 WSHSY, CDR2 SAAADI. V dropped 5 bases and J dropped 4; count of bases not matched to a gene: 9. The CDR3 runs to 15 residues. CDR3 in DNA: TGCGCCAGCAGTTCCCGGGACAGGGTACCGTACGAGCAGTACTTC. Its protein is CASSSRDRVPYEQYF.

This sequence joins TRBV28 and TRBJ2-2; 10 nucleotides match TRBD1. J gave up 5 bases and V 8 bases, and 2 bases lay outside the gene matches. Germline loops: CDR1 MDHEN, CDR2 SYDVKM. The CDR3 runs to 13 residues. Written as DNA, the CDR3 is TGTGCCAGCTGGGACAGGGGAACCGGGGAGCTGTTTTTT. Residues: CASWDRGTGELFF.

V and J are TRBV5-6 and TRBJ2-1, with 7 bases lining up with TRBD1. Germline CDR1 SGHDT, CDR2 YYEEEE. CDR3 length: 14 residues. V shed 0 bases, J shed 7 bases, and the junction held 4 bases outside the gene matches. The CDR3 sequence is CASSLATGLNEQFF. The CDR3 DNA follows: TGTGCCAGCAGCTTGGCGACAGGGCTGAATGAGCAGTTCTTC.

The chain uses TRBV19 and TRBJ2-5; D possibly matches TRBD1 or TRBD2 (5 bases each). Trimming shortened V by 0 bases and J by 4 bases, and 6 bases separated the two germline ends. The CDR3 is 13 amino acids. The germline V gene encodes CDR1 LNHDA and CDR2 SQIVND (reference sequence). The CDR3: CASSIEGPETQYF. CDR3 bases: TGTGCCAGTAGTATAGAGGGACCAGAGACCCAGTACTTC.